This T cell receptor (beta chain) is from a study of cytomegalovirus exposure and HLA in healthy donors (dated by TCRdb to about 2017). Regarding the complete study: An earlier analysis of under 600 of the donors reported 250 to 300 Gb of sequence data and 100 million to 130 million unique TCR beta sequences from roughly 200 million T cells. The study aimed to test whether cataloging public T cell receptors could reveal signatures of past pathogen exposure. A later genetic analysis took genome-wide SNP genotypes for 398 of the 666 donors and used that subset as a discovery cohort. Along with the roughly 670-subject first cohort, a separate validation cohort of around 120 different subjects was used. HLA typing covered class I and class II loci at four-digit resolution. Among the roughly 370 genotyped donors, under 90% belonged to the genetic ancestry cluster associated with self-reported Caucasian donors. On average, about 200,000 unique TCR beta nucleotide sequences were sequenced per donor among 300 to 500 genotyped donors of the cohort, with 15% to 20% of those sequences being non-productive. The number of donors typed differed by locus, with roughly 629-640 for A, B, C, DRB1 and DQB1, 522 for DQA1, 600 to 610 for DPA1, and around 450 for DPB1. Rather than drawing on any new phenotypic data, the later analysis identified candidate immune exposures from TCR beta sequences and the way those sequences occurred across donors. To predict cytomegalovirus infection status, the study brought together high-throughput TCR immunosequencing, statistical association of individual TCRs with disease status, and machine learning. Four or five DR-DQ haplotypes were treated as single units for association and clustering because of strong linkage in the cohort. Donor age, sex, ethnicity and CMV serostatus were collected together with the repertoire data. The study used immunosequencing to profile the T cell repertoires of approximately 650 subjects and linked those repertoires to cytomegalovirus serostatus. Approximately 300 gigabases of sequencing data and approximately 80 million unique TCR sequences were included in an early release covering around 600 HLA-typed donors. To decide whether each TCR beta V gene segment behaved as functional or pseudogenic, an earlier analysis of fewer than 750 of the donors relied on high-throughput TCR beta sequencing. In a later analysis, previously published TCR beta repertoires from 600 to 850 donors were re-analyzed and high-resolution HLA genotyping was added so that TCR occurrence patterns could be studied. All discovery cohort repertoires had been generated on a single sequencing platform. Overall study outcomes, separate from this receptor: When HLA alleles, especially DR and DQ, strongly co-occurred, TCR associations were difficult to assign to individual alleles. Because some donors lacked HLA typing at each locus, the association tests relied only on the typed subset. According to the authors, the approach could potentially be generalized to other disease states and immunological phenotypes. The classifier was reported to diagnose cytomegalovirus status with high specificity and sensitivity in both the original and validation cohorts. Three of the identified cytomegalovirus-associated TCR beta chains were confirmed in vitro to be specific for cytomegalovirus antigens. Immune exposure information for the cohort was limited to CMV serostatus. Compared with equally common non-associated chains, HLA-associated TCR beta chains in a later analysis were more clonally expanded and had lower generation probabilities. Most TCR sequences were seen in very few donors, while some public TCRs were found in many individuals. A later analysis associated 15,000 to 20,000 TCR beta sequences with specific HLA alleles at a false discovery rate of 0.05. A later analysis found that TCR association rates varied across HLA loci, with DRB1 alleles showing the most associated TCRs and HLA-C alleles the fewest. This cohort had only TCR beta chains sequenced, and the lack of alpha or paired-chain data limited which features could be detected. Linkage disequilibrium might explain the correlated functional status among segregating V segments, but an unknown experimental factor could not be excluded. Several of the top co-occurrence clusters appeared to be linked to parvovirus B19, influenza, CMV and Epstein-Barr virus, according to a later analysis. Because the 87-base-pair reads could not distinguish some IMGT-functional V segments, including TRBV6-2 and TRBV6-3, those segments were excluded. According to a later analysis, most CMV-associated TCR beta chains appeared to be HLA-restricted, and the HLA associations seemed to be driven largely by CMV exposure. In an earlier analysis of approximately 590 of the donors, most TCR beta V segments were observed in productive rearrangements about 87% or about 30% of the time, broadly matching IMGT annotations. The study listed 170 or so TCR beta chains as associated with cytomegalovirus. A further reported finding was that TCR beta sequences accurately predicted the HLA-A and HLA-B alleles for most subjects in the first cohort. Roughly uniform sequencing depth across donors was assumed in presence/absence analyses, although this assumption may not hold. A cluster of highly shared sequence variants was judged likely to represent a technical artifact of the sequencing pipeline. V-gene and J-gene trimming of TCR beta chains was associated with a missense DCLRE1C variant in a later genetic analysis, and the association was replicated in an independent cohort. In a later genetic analysis, fewer N-insertions in productive TCRs were reported among donors in an Asian-associated ancestry cluster than the roughly 700-donor mean. The earlier analysis of 587 of the donors excluded 15 to 20 rarely observed V segments, including chromosome 9 orphons, because counts were too low.

The cohort comprised some 730 healthy bone marrow donors. At the time of sampling, all cohort members were nominally healthy, though unrecorded immune exposures were likely present. The donor tested CMV seronegative and was one of the 352 seronegative cohort members. Each donor provided a peripheral blood sample, and peripheral blood mononuclear cells were used for TCR beta sequencing. Genomic DNA extraction from the blood cell samples was performed with the Qiagen DNeasy Blood Extraction Kit. CDR1 and CDR2 (SGHNT, YENEEA) derive from the germline V gene. After removal of 5 bases from V and 7 bases from J, the junction retains 10 bases not matched to a gene. From the cysteine up to the phenylalanine, the CDR3 has a length of 14 residues. Just CDR3 DNA is preserved here, 42 bases in frame from base 1. In the case of this clone: The antigen it binds to is not known. Per-base quality was not reported, and no clone a single base away is much larger than it.

Receptor libraries were prepared by the immunoSEQ multiplex PCR assay. For the multiplex PCR, a mixture combining 60 forward primers for TCR Vbeta segments and 13 reverse primers for TCR Jbeta segments was used. A multiplex PCR assay on genomic DNA amplified the CDR3 region of rearranged TCR beta genes. Amplified TCR beta libraries were sequenced as 87-base-pair reads on the Illumina HiSeq System. Under the source paper's analysis protocol: Across the 670 or so repertoires, a later analysis counted tens of millions of unique TCR beta chains, 9.5 million to 13 million of which were shared by at least two donors. To remove PCR and sequencing errors, raw reads were error-corrected and collapsed into unique sequences using a nearest-neighbor algorithm that merged closely related sequences. To assign V, D and J gene segments, CDR3 sequences were aligned to IMGT reference sequences. For a sequence to be retained, at least a six-nucleotide match to both a V gene segment and a J gene segment was required. Rearrangements were called productive when the CDR3 lacked stop codons and stayed in frame with V and J; all others were non-productive. Following IMGT convention, CDR3 was defined as the stretch from the second conserved V-encoded cysteine to the conserved J-encoded phenylalanine. The earlier analysis of 500 to 750 of the donors excluded any sequence lacking an unambiguous match to a single V gene segment. An earlier analysis of several hundred of the donors called V segments functional above 56.7% productive rearrangements and segregating when the between-donor standard deviation exceeded 5%. A statistical classification framework was developed to diagnose cytomegalovirus status using the catalog of TCR beta chain sequences. A later analysis assigned V and J genes by comparing TCR nucleotide sequences with IMGT/GENE-DB human TR gene sequences. Using the TCRdist pipeline, a later analysis assigned CDR3 sequences along with most-parsimonious VDJ recombination scenarios. In a later analysis, each TCR beta chain was defined by its CDR3 amino acid sequence together with its V-gene family, and reads without a unique V-gene family were excluded. A later analysis removed over 500 highly shared, low-generation-probability nucleotide sequences to deal with suspected cross-contamination and a sequencing artifact. In a later analysis, a clonal expansion index for each public chain was calculated from normalized within-repertoire ranks of inferred template counts. A later analysis computed generation probabilities with a VDJ recombination model fitted to out-of-frame rearrangements, and checked the results against IGoR. In a later analysis, hypergeometric tests were used to score TCR-TCR, TCR-HLA and TCR-CMV co-occurrence, with a repertoire-size bias correction applied to TCR pairs. In a later analysis, false discovery rates were estimated by permuting HLA or CMV assignments 20 times. In a later analysis, co-occurring TCRs were grouped using DBSCAN, with TCRdist sequence similarity added in when clustering inside HLA-allele-positive subsets. For co-occurrence clustering, repertoires with fewer than 30,000 or more than 120,000 public chains were excluded, along with roughly 5 repertoires with anomalous nucleotide sharing. The clones in this table, taken by TCRdb from immuneACCESS, are in-frame only. Not every clone is retained; where verified, under half of the shortfall comes from an unresolved V gene, and the cause of the rest is unknown. That table furnishes V, J and clone size, whereas the DNA furnished D and trimming. The sample table holds 94,000 or so clones, of which about 70% were seen once. 8% to 10% of the sample lies in the top ten.

Sequenced: PBMCs. The chain is encoded by TRBV11-3 joined to TRBJ2-5, with 7 central nucleotides matching TRBD1. This TCR was sampled from a man between 60 and 70 years old in good health and CMV-seronegative. The CDR3 protein sequence reads: CASSADREGVTQYF. The DNA sequence is as follows: TGTGCCAGCAGCGCTGACAGGGAAGGGGTGACCCAGTACTTC.